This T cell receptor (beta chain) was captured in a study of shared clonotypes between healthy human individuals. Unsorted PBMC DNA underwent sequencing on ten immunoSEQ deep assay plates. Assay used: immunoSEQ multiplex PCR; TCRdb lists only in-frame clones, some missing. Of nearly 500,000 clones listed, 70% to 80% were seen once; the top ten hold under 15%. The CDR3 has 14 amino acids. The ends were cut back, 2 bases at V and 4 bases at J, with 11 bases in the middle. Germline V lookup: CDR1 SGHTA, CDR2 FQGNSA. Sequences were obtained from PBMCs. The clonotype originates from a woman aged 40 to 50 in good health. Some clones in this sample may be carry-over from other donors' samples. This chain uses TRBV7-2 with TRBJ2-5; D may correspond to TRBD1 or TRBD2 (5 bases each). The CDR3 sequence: CASSLSRGRETQYF. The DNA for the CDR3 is TGTGCCAGCAGCTTATCGAGGGGACGAGAGACCCAGTACTTC.